This TCR beta chain was identified in a study of T cells after yellow fever vaccination. The study, taken as a whole, reports: The appearance of a small share of clonotypes in both CD4 and CD8 compartments was observed.

In TCRdb, the 5' RACE reads were re-called with MiXCR into one record per CDR3 protein. Of hundreds of thousands of distinct CDR3 sequences in the sample, approximately 13% were seen once. There are 16 residues in the CDR3. Trimming took off 4 bases at V and 2 bases at J, with 17 bases between the two ends. This clonotype was observed a handful of times. Its target is unknown. Specimen: PBMCs, collected on the day of the yellow fever booster vaccination. The sequence derives from a man aged 25 to 45 who received the YFV17D yellow fever vaccine. V usage is TRBV12-3 or TRBV12-4 and J usage is TRBJ2-5; D is uncertain. The CDR3 spells CASSSRWGSPQETQYF. The DNA of the CDR3 is TGTGCCAGCAGTTCGAGGTGGGGATCACCTCAAGAGACCCAGTACTTC.